This T cell receptor beta chain originates from a study of control samples from healthy donors and cancer patients. The length of the CDR3 is 13 residues. Trimming took off 0 bases at V and 7 bases at J, with 10 bases between the two ends. Germline CDR1 is SGHNT and CDR2 is YYREEE (reference sequence). The protocol was immunoSEQ multiplex PCR, while the TCRdb copy is restricted to in-frame clones and leaves out a portion. This sample carries 25,000 to 30,000 clones, 75% to 85% of them seen once, and the ten largest clones take roughly 6.7%. The chain combines TRBV5-4 with TRBJ1-2, with a weak D call TRBD1 (5 bases). The receptor comes from a woman in her sixties with head and neck cancer. Sequencing was performed on PBMCs. The DNA of the CDR3 is TGTGCCAGCAGCTTGGTGGCAGGGTTTGGCTACACCTTC. Protein: CASSLVAGFGYTF. Full variable domain (missing parts from reference TRBV5-4 and TRBJ1-2): ETGVTQSPTHLIKTRGQQVTLRCSSQSGHNTVSWYQQALGQGPQFIFQYYREEENGRGNFPPRFSGLQFPNYSSELNVNALELDDSALYLCASSLVAGFGYTFGSGTRLTVV.